The 28 T cell receptor beta chains presented below share a single source sample, sequenced in a study of PD-1 blockade in classical Hodgkin lymphoma. Time point described: cycle 4 day 1 (C4D1), after 6 weeks of nivolumab. Each patient relapsed following autologous stem cell transplantation, and prior brentuximab vedotin exposure differed. Assay: immunoSEQ multiplex PCR; the TCRdb copy retains only in-frame clones and omits some. The sample lists tens of thousands of clones, roughly 69% seen once, with approximately 2.4% in the top ten. Sequenced material: peripheral blood mononuclear cells (PBMCs), taken before the fourth cycle of nivolumab. The receptors were gathered from a human donor with classical Hodgkin lymphoma.

The chain links TRBV19 to TRBJ1-5, with D unclear. This CDR3 has 13 residues. Trimming left V 1 base short and J 5 bases short, with 6 bases between. CDR1 and CDR2 from the germline V gene are LNHDA and SQIVND (reference sequence). The CDR3 loop reads CASSIADHQPQHF. The DNA of the CDR3 is TGTGCCAGTAGTATAGCGGACCATCAGCCCCAGCATTTT.

J is TRBJ2-2 and V is TRBV7-2, with D possibly being TRBD2 (5 bases). CDR3 length: 16 residues. Germline V gene lookup returns CDR1 SGHTA and CDR2 FQGNSA. Trimming removed 1 base from V and 6 bases from J, with 15 bases in between. The CDR3 DNA reads as TGTGCCAGCAGCTTAGGTCGGCTAGCTGCCGCCGGGGAGCTGTTTTTT. This sequence encodes CASSLGRLAAAGELFF.

Sample share makes this clone medium-sized. The J gene is TRBJ1-3, the V gene TRBV7-8, with TRBD1 as a possible D gene (5 bases). Trimming removed 2 bases at V and 0 bases at J, with 14 bases between. This CDR3 has 17 residues. The V gene's germline CDR1 is SGHVS and CDR2 FQNEAQ. The DNA for the CDR3 is TGTGCCAGCAGCTTATACACGGGGCCGACCTCTGGAAACACCATATATTTT. Amino acid sequence: CASSLYTGPTSGNTIYF.

The chain uses TRBV2 and TRBJ2-1; 12 nucleotides match TRBD2. This CDR3 has 16 amino acids. The V and J ends lost 5 bases and 6 bases, in that order; junction bases with no gene match: 8. CDR1 and CDR2 (germline): SNHLY, FYNNEI. The CDR3 region is CASSLRLAGVLNEQFF. In DNA form, the CDR3 reads TGTGCCAGCAGTCTTAGACTAGCGGGGGTTCTCAATGAGCAGTTCTTC.

CDR3 loop: CASSFNTGELFF. Written as DNA, the CDR3 is TGTGCCAGCAGCTTCAACACCGGGGAGCTGTTTTTT. The chain is built from TRBV7-6 and TRBJ2-2; unclear D gene. Germline V gene data show CDR1 as SGHVS and CDR2 as FNYEAQ. V lost 3 bases and J lost 2, with 1 base in between. CDR3 size: 12 residues.

V gene TRBV28 combines with J gene TRBJ1-1; D not certain. The CDR3 consists of 15 residues. CDR1 and CDR2 (germline): MDHEN, SYDVKM. V was pared by 1 base and J by 1 base, with 10 bases between. The CDR3: CASSLSLTGNTEAFF. CDR3 in DNA: TGTGCCAGCAGTTTATCCTTGACCGGGAACACTGAAGCTTTCTTT.

The V and J genes are TRBV27 and TRBJ2-3; possible D gene TRBD2, 7 bases. The CDR3 is made up of 16 amino acids. V lost 7 bases and J 2 bases, leaving 19 bases between the germline ends. CDR1 is MNHEY and CDR2 is SMNVEV in the germline V gene (reference sequence). CDR3 protein: CASTHRGDYLTDTQYF. DNA of the CDR3: TGTGCCAGCACCCATAGGGGGGACTACCTCACAGATACGCAGTATTTT.

In this sample, this clone turned up once. The rearrangement uses TRBV2 and TRBJ2-4, with 7 bases matching TRBD2. This CDR3 is 11 amino acids long. J gave up 7 bases and V 6 bases, and 0 bases lay outside the gene matches. Germline values: CDR1 SNHLY, CDR2 FYNNEI. The CDR3 nucleotides read TGTGCCAGCAGCGGGAGGAACATTCAGTACTTC. It codes for CASSGRNIQYF.

The CDR3 bases are TGTGCCAGCAGCTCCGAGGGCGCCTTTGGAAATCAGCCCCAGCATTTT. Translating it yields CASSSEGAFGNQPQHF. This chain connects TRBV5-6 to TRBJ1-5; D is uncertain. The length of the CDR3 is 16 residues. Per germline, CDR1 SGHDT and CDR2 YYEEEE. V lost 3 bases to trimming and J lost 4 bases, with 17 bases between them. Drawing the rest from reference TRBV5-6 and TRBJ1-5, the complete variable domain is DAGVTQSPTHLIKTRGQQVTLRCSPKSGHDTVSWYQQALGQGPQFIFQYYEEEERQRGNFPDRFSGHQFPNYSSELNVNALLLGDSALYLCASSSEGAFGNQPQHFGDGTRLSIL.

The chain couples TRBV28 to TRBJ2-1; 8 bases align to TRBD2. The CDR3 is 16 amino acids. Germline V lookup: CDR1 MDHEN, CDR2 SYDVKM. The V gene end was trimmed by 4 bases and the J gene end by 4 bases; junction bases not matched to a gene: 9. In DNA, the CDR3 is TGTGCCAGCAGTTCCTCAAGCGGGGGAACTTACAATGAGCAGTTCTTC. This gives the protein CASSSSSGGTYNEQFF.

The V and J genes are TRBV9 and TRBJ2-7; D is uncertain. This CDR3 region has 13 residues. Looked up from germline, CDR1 is SGDLS and CDR2 is YYNGEE. Trimming took off 0 bases at V and 6 bases at J, with 10 bases between the two ends. The CDR3: CASSVDPLLEQYF. The CDR3 region has the DNA TGTGCCAGCAGCGTAGACCCTCTACTCGAGCAGTACTTC.

The chain employs TRBV5-6 and TRBJ2-5; D remains unclear. The germline V and J ends were trimmed by 1 base and 1 base, with 11 bases remaining between them. The CDR3 runs to 15 residues. The germline V gene encodes CDR1 SGHDT and CDR2 YYEEEE. Here the CDR3 DNA reads TGTGCCAGCAGCTTGAGCCTTAACGCCCAAGAGACCCAGTACTTC. Residues: CASSLSLNAQETQYF. Full variable domain (outside the CDR3, taken from reference TRBV5-6 and TRBJ2-5): DAGVTQSPTHLIKTRGQQVTLRCSPKSGHDTVSWYQQALGQGPQFIFQYYEEEERQRGNFPDRFSGHQFPNYSSELNVNALLLGDSALYLCASSLSLNAQETQYFGPGTRLLVL.

The V gene is TRBV29-1, the J gene TRBJ1-1, with unresolved D. The CDR3 has 12 amino acids. Trimming shortened V by 3 bases and J by 2 bases, and 7 bases separated the two germline ends. In germline, CDR1 is SQVTM, CDR2 ANQGSEA. The CDR3 coding sequence is TGCAGCGTTGAGCGTCGAAACACTGAAGCTTTCTTT. This encodes CSVERRNTEAFF.

CDR3 nucleotides: TGTGCCAGCAGATGGGGGGAGGGCAATCAGCCCCAGCATTTT. The encoded protein is CASRWGEGNQPQHF. The chain couples TRBV19 to TRBJ1-5; the D gene is possibly TRBD1 (5 bases). Germline lookup yields CDR1 LNHDA and CDR2 SQIVND (reference sequence). The V gene lost 9 bases and the J gene lost 2 bases, with 14 bases spanning the gap. The CDR3 is 14 residues long.

This chain connects TRBV7-9 to TRBJ2-7; TRBD1 matches 7 bases. The CDR3 runs to 13 residues. After removal of 5 bases from V and 2 bases from J, the junction contained 3 bases not matched to a gene. Germline CDR1 is SEHNR and CDR2 is FQNEAQ (reference sequence). The DNA of the CDR3 is TGTGCCAGCAGCGCGACAGGGACCTACGAGCAGTACTTC. Its protein is CASSATGTYEQYF.

The gene calls are TRBV7-3 and TRBJ2-1; tentative D call: TRBD1 (5 bases). The CDR3 covers 15 residues. V was cut by 0 bases and J by 7 bases, with 13 bases left in between. The germline gives CDR1 SGHTA, CDR2 FQGTGA. CDR3 sequence reads: CASSLTQGIGNEQFF. The CDR3 DNA is TGTGCCAGCAGCTTAACTCAGGGTATTGGTAATGAGCAGTTCTTC.

The J gene is TRBJ1-4, the V gene TRBV30; the D gene is possibly TRBD1 (5 bases). This CDR3 comprises 13 residues. V lost 8 bases, J lost 5 bases, and 15 bases lay in between. Germline values: CDR1 GTSNPN, CDR2 SVGIG (reference sequence). The CDR3 region has the DNA TGTGCCCTCCAGGGCAGCAGAAATGAAAAACTGTTTTTT. Translation: CALQGSRNEKLFF.

This clone was seen more than once but under ten times. The V and J genes are TRBV6-1 and TRBJ1-5; D not resolved. Germline V lookup: CDR1 MNHNS, CDR2 SASEGT. V dropped 7 bases and J dropped 0 bases, with 7 bases sitting between them. This CDR3 contains 13 residues. CDR3: CASTIYSNQPQHF. The CDR3 DNA reads TGTGCCAGCACAATTTATAGCAATCAGCCCCAGCATTTT.

CDR3 loop: CASSLASGNSYEQYF. CDR3 DNA: TGTGCCAGCAGCTTAGCCTCAGGTAACTCCTACGAGCAGTACTTC. This sequence joins TRBV7-2 and TRBJ2-7; D not resolved. The CDR3 loop spans 15 amino acids. Germline lookup yields CDR1 SGHTA and CDR2 FQGNSA. V was pared by 0 bases and J by 0 bases, with 9 bases between. Supplemented by reference TRBV7-2 and TRBJ2-7, the full variable domain reads GAGVSQSPSNKVTEKGKDVELRCDPISGHTALYWYRQSLGQGLEFLIYFQGNSAPDKSGLPSDRFSAERTGGSVSTLTIQRTQQEDSAVYLCASSLASGNSYEQYFGPGTRLTVT.

V is TRBV29-1 and J is TRBJ1-3, with D hard to call. V was clipped by 4 bases and J by 0 bases, with 10 bases between them. Per germline, CDR1 SQVTM and CDR2 ANQGSEA. The CDR3 runs 14 residues. The CDR3 loop is CSVGIRISGNTIYF. The CDR3 coding sequence is TGCAGCGTTGGCATTCGGATCTCTGGAAACACCATATATTTT.

V usage is TRBV4-3 and J usage is TRBJ1-1; 7 nucleotides line up with TRBD1. The CDR3 loop spans 17 amino acids. The germline gives CDR1 LGHNA, CDR2 YSLEER. V gave up 1 base and J gave up 0 bases; unmatched junction bases: 8. The CDR3 reads CASSQVGTGALNTEAFF. DNA of the CDR3: TGCGCCAGCAGCCAAGTCGGTACAGGGGCCTTGAACACTGAAGCTTTCTTT.

A single count supports this clone. The chain carries TRBV9 and TRBJ2-3, with D perhaps matching TRBD2 (6 bases). The ends were cut back, 3 bases at V and 7 bases at J, with 18 bases in the middle. CDR1 is SGDLS and CDR2 is YYNGEE in the germline V gene. The CDR3 consists of 15 residues. The CDR3, as DNA: TGTGCCAGCAGCGCGGGACTGCGGATTCCTAATACGCAGTATTTT. Residues: CASSAGLRIPNTQYF.

The V and J genes are TRBV2 and TRBJ1-5; D unresolved. This CDR3 contains 13 residues. The germline CDR1 and CDR2 sequences are SNHLY and FYNNEI. V lost 5 bases, J lost 6 bases, and 11 bases lay in between. CDR3 region: CASSHTGPQPQHF. The CDR3 coding sequence is TGTGCCAGCAGTCACACCGGGCCTCAGCCCCAGCATTTT.

The genes are TRBV2 and TRBJ1-6; D remains unclear. The V gene lost 6 bases and the J gene lost 13 bases, with 7 bases spanning the gap. There are 10 residues in the CDR3. Germline CDR1 and CDR2: SNHLY and FYNNEI. CDR3 loop: CASRAPPLHF. CDR3 in DNA: TGTGCCAGCAGGGCCCCCCCCCTCCACTTT.

The chain joins TRBV23-1 to TRBJ2-4; weak D call: TRBD1 (6 bases). TRBV23-1 carries the ORF label, with uncertain function. The germline V and J ends were trimmed by 0 bases and 7 bases, with 13 bases remaining between them. This CDR3 is built from 15 residues. CDR3 in amino acids: CASSQSVQGRNIQYF. The CDR3 DNA reads TGCGCCAGCAGTCAATCAGTACAGGGAAGGAACATTCAGTACTTC.

V gene TRBV5-1 combines with J gene TRBJ2-3; D is undetermined. The CDR3 runs to 15 residues. CDR1 is SGHRS, CDR2 YFSETQ, per germline. The V and J ends lost 0 bases and 2 bases respectively, with 10 bases between them. In DNA, the CDR3 is TGCGCCAGCAGCTTGGGAAGCTCCCTCACAGATACGCAGTATTTT. Its protein product is CASSLGSSLTDTQYF.

This chain uses TRBV6-6 with TRBJ1-2; TRBD1 is a possible D gene (6 bases). The V end lost 6 bases, the J end lost 8 bases, and 16 bases lay between the germline ends. The CDR3 has 13 amino acids. From germline, CDR1 is MNHNY and CDR2 SVGAGI (reference sequence). CDR3 amino acids: CASRSGGPEGYTF. CDR3 nucleotides: TGTGCCAGCAGGTCGGGGGGGCCGGAAGGCTACACCTTC.

This chain connects TRBV4-1 to TRBJ1-5; the D gene is possibly TRBD1 (6 bases). The CDR3 extends over 15 amino acids. The V gene's germline CDR1 is MGHRA and CDR2 YSYEKL. V lost 2 bases and J lost 3, with 11 bases in between. The CDR3 DNA sequence: TGCGCCAGCAGCCAAACAACAGGGAACAATCAGCCCCAGCATTTT. Amino acids: CASSQTTGNNQPQHF.